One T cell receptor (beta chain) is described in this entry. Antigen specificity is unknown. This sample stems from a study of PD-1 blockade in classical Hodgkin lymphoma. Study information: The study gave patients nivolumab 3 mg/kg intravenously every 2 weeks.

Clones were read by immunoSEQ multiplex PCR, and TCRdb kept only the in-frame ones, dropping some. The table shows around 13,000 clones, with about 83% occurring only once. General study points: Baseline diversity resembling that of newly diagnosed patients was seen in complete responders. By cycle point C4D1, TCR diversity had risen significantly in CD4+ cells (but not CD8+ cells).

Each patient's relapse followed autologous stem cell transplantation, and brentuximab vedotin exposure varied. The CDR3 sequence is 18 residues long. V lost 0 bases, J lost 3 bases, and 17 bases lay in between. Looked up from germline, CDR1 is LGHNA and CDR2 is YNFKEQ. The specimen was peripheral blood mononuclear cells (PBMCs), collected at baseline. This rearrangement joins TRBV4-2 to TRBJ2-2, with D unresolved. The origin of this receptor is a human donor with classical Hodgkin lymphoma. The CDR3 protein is CASSQEASKPVYTGELFF. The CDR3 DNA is TGTGCCAGCAGCCAAGAAGCCTCCAAGCCAGTATACACCGGGGAGCTGTTTTTT.